This T cell receptor beta chain was captured in a study of T cell changes during pregnancy in multiple sclerosis. The table came from immunoSEQ multiplex PCR; TCRdb's copy has only in-frame clones and leaves some out. The sample includes just under 65,000 clones, 95% to 97% of them seen just once. CDR1 and CDR2 (germline): LNHDA, SQIVND (reference sequence). Trimming removed 10 bases at V and 0 bases at J, with 7 bases between. The CDR3 covers 11 residues. The sequencing used CD8+ T cells from peripheral blood mononuclear cells, collected after pregnancy. The V and J genes are TRBV19 and TRBJ2-7; D gene uncertain. The sequence was obtained from a female donor with multiple sclerosis, enrolled in a pregnancy study. The CDR3 protein is CATGPSYEQYF. The CDR3 nucleotides are TGTGCCACTGGGCCCTCCTACGAGCAGTACTTC. The full variable domain, its missing parts supplied by reference TRBV19 and TRBJ2-7, is DGGITQSPKYLFRKEGQNVTLSCEQNLNHDAMYWYRQDPGQGLRLIYYSQIVNDFQKGDIAEGYSVSREKKESFPLTVTSAQKNPTAFYLCATGPSYEQYFGPGTRLTVT.